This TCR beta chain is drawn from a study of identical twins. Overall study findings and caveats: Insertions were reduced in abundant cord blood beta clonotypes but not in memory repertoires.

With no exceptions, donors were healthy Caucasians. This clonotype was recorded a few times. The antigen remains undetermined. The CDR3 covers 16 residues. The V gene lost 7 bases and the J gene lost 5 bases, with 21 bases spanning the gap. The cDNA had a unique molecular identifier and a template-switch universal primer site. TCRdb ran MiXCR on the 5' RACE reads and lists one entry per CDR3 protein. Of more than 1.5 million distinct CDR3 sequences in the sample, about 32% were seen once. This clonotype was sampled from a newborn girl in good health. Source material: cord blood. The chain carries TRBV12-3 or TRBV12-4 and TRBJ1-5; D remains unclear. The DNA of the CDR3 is TGTGCCAGCACCCACGGGAGGGTCCAGGTTGATCAGCCCCAGCATTTT. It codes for CASTHGRVQVDQPQHF.